The source of this T cell receptor (beta chain) is a study of blood T cell repertoires in COVID-19. On the study more broadly: Samples of COVID-19 (acute and convalescent) were obtained from the United States, Italy and Spain. Sources were T cells, B-cell-depleted T cells, or PBMCs; the material itself was cDNA or gDNA.

There are 15 residues in the CDR3. Germline lookup yields CDR1 SNHLY and CDR2 FYNNEI. V was clipped by 5 bases and J by 1 base, with 14 bases between them. In the authors' methods: Estimation of nucleated cell counts relied on the amplification of reference gene primers. Method: immunoSEQ multiplex PCR; TCRdb's copy keeps in-frame clones and lacks some. V, J and clone size were drawn from that table, and D and trimming were deduced from the DNA. The sample lists 35,000 to 40,000 clones, almost 90% seen once, with about 12% in the top ten. This clonotype originated in a man in his sixties or seventies with acute or convalescent COVID-19. The chain combines TRBV2 with TRBJ2-5, with D possibly matching TRBD1 (5 bases). The sample was peripheral blood. Here the CDR3 reads CASSTGFSTQETQYF. The CDR3, as DNA: TGTGCCAGCAGTACAGGTTTCTCGACCCAAGAGACCCAGTACTTC.